The TCR beta chain described here comes from a study of cytomegalovirus exposure and HLA in healthy donors. Overall study: About 180 million T cells yielded around 120 million unique TCR beta sequences in earlier analysis. General study points: It was shown in a later analysis that HLA-associated TCR beta chains were more clonally expanded than other, equally common chains. One variant, a missense change in DCLRE1C, was linked in a later analysis to TCR beta V- and J-gene trimming.

In regard to this clone: Its antigen is currently unknown.

PCR amplification relied on 60 Vbeta primers (plus 13 Jbeta primers). Sequencing used immunoSEQ multiplex PCR; TCRdb keeps in-frame clones, though not all of them. The table has some 150,000 clones, around 80% seen once. The germline V and J ends were trimmed by 1 base and 8 bases, with 20 bases remaining between them. The CDR3 is made up of 17 amino acids. Germline lookup yields CDR1 MGHDK and CDR2 SYGVNS. The chain couples TRBV25-1 to TRBJ1-4; D not certain. The source is a man aged 25-45 years in good health and CMV-seropositive. The material sequenced was PBMCs. CDR3 nucleotides: TGTGCCAGCAGTGAATTCCTTCTGAGCCTAGTAGAAGAAAAACTGTTTTTT. This sequence encodes CASSEFLLSLVEEKLFF.